Each of the 17 T cell receptor beta chains below was sequenced from the same sample in a study of cytomegalovirus exposure and HLA in healthy donors. 13 Jbeta primers and 60 Vbeta primers were used for the PCR. The protocol was immunoSEQ multiplex PCR, while the TCRdb copy is restricted to in-frame clones and leaves out a portion. The data contain about 70,000 clones, 86% of them seen just once; the ten biggest clones take up roughly 2%. Sequenced material: PBMCs. All receptors derive from a woman under 40 in good health and CMV-seronegative.

The genes are TRBV15 and TRBJ2-1; 11 bases align to TRBD1. The CDR3 sequence is 14 residues long. With V trimmed by 3 bases and J by 6 bases, 1 base remained unmatched. The germline V gene has CDR1 LNHNV and CDR2 YYDKDF (reference sequence). The CDR3 here is CATSRGQGGNEQFF. DNA for the CDR3: TGTGCCACCAGCAGGGGACAGGGGGGCAATGAGCAGTTCTTC.

This chain joins TRBV7-9 and TRBJ2-3; no clear D. Trimming pared 5 bases from V and 0 bases from J, leaving 9 bases between. The length of the CDR3 is 14 residues. Per the germline V gene, CDR1 is SEHNR and CDR2 is FQNEAQ (reference sequence). The CDR3 DNA is TGTGCCAGCAGCGCGCTACCTAGCACAGATACGCAGTATTTT. This sequence encodes CASSALPSTDTQYF.

This chain uses TRBV7-8 with TRBJ2-7; maybe TRBD2 (5 bases). Deletions cut 1 base from V and 3 bases from J, with 10 bases between. Germline CDR1 SGHVS, CDR2 FQNEAQ. The CDR3 is 14 residues long. CDR3 in DNA: TGTGCCAGCAGCTTAGAGCTACTAGTCTACGAGCAGTACTTC. Translation: CASSLELLVYEQYF.

The genes are TRBV6-1 and TRBJ2-5, with a possible D match to TRBD1 (6 bases). Per the germline V gene, CDR1 is MNHNS and CDR2 is SASEGT. This CDR3 contains 14 residues. V lost 6 bases and J lost 4, with 15 bases in between. The CDR3 spells CASSRTVAIETQYF. CDR3 DNA: TGTGCCAGCAGCCGGACAGTTGCGATAGAGACCCAGTACTTC.

This clone was seen only a few times. The chain recombines TRBV6-6 with TRBJ2-6, with 10 bases identical to TRBD1. The trim removed 4 bases at V and 2 bases at J, leaving 2 bases unmatched. CDR1 and CDR2 from the germline V gene are MNHNY and SVGAGI (reference sequence). The CDR3 covers 16 residues. CDR3 in amino acids: CASSSGTGAGANVLTF. The CDR3 DNA reads as TGTGCCAGCAGTTCCGGGACAGGGGCTGGGGCCAACGTCCTGACTTTC.

V and J are TRBV5-1 and TRBJ2-3, with 7 bases lining up with TRBD2. CDR1 is SGHRS, CDR2 YFSETQ, per germline. This CDR3 is 18 amino acids long. Losses at the gene ends were 2 bases for V and 3 bases for J; bases not matched to a gene: 15. CDR3 nucleotide sequence: TGCGCCAGCAGCTTAAGGCCGGGGGGACCGGGTGTGACAGATACGCAGTATTTT. Protein product: CASSLRPGGPGVTDTQYF.

This clone is a singleton in its sample. The chain joins TRBV28 to TRBJ1-5; D not certain. CDR3 length: 12 amino acids. Germline V gene sequence: CDR1 MDHEN, CDR2 SYDVKM. V dropped 2 bases and J dropped 5 bases, with 4 bases sitting between them. CDR3 region: CASSLQDQPQHF. The CDR3 region has the DNA TGTGCCAGCAGTTTACAGGATCAGCCCCAGCATTTT.

In the case of this clone: One end of the junction does not line up with germline, which may come from a read error. This chain joins TRBV7-9 and TRBJ1-1; the D is unclear. Germline V gives CDR1 SEHNR, CDR2 FQNEAQ (reference sequence). This CDR3 is built from 12 residues. Written as DNA, the CDR3 is TGTTCCAGCAGCTCGAGGGCAGGCGAAGCTTTCTTT. Encoded protein: CSSSSRAGEAFF. Using reference TRBV7-9 and TRBJ1-1 for the parts outside the CDR3, the full variable domain is DTGVSQNPRHKITKRGQNVTFRCDPISEHNRLYWYRQTLGQGPEFLTYFQNEAQLEKSRLLSDRFSAERPKGSFSTLEIQRTEQGDSAMYLCSSSSRAGEAFFGQGTRLTVV.

The chain couples TRBV5-1 to TRBJ1-2; 7 bases are shared with TRBD1. CDR1 SGHRS and CDR2 YFSETQ come from the germline V gene. There are 16 residues in the CDR3. V shed 2 bases, J shed 5 bases, and the junction held 12 bases outside the gene matches. Here the CDR3 reads CASSFVTDRTLYGYTF. CDR3 DNA: TGCGCCAGCAGCTTCGTTACGGACAGGACTCTGTATGGCTACACCTTC.

The chain joins TRBV5-6 to TRBJ2-5; 8 bases match TRBD2. The trim removed 4 bases at V and 0 bases at J, leaving 8 bases unmatched. Germline CDR1 and CDR2: SGHDT and YYEEEE. This CDR3 spans 16 amino acids. The CDR3 reads CASSPGLAGYQETQYF. CDR3 DNA sequence: TGTGCCAGCAGCCCTGGGCTAGCGGGTTACCAAGAGACCCAGTACTTC.

The chain combines TRBV7-9 with TRBJ2-1, with no clear D. V was cut by 5 bases and J by 8 bases, with 7 bases left in between. This CDR3 has 11 amino acids. Germline V CDR1 and CDR2: SEHNR, FQNEAQ (reference sequence). CDR3 sequence: CASSPEYEQFF. Here the CDR3 DNA reads TGTGCCAGCAGCCCGGAGTATGAGCAGTTCTTC.

This clone was observed once. The CDR3 region is CASSYGTSSYNEQFF. The DNA of the CDR3 is TGTGCCAGCAGTTACGGGACTAGTTCCTACAATGAGCAGTTCTTC. The chain uses TRBV6-6 and TRBJ2-1; 8 bases are a match to TRBD2. The V gene end was trimmed by 2 bases and the J gene end by 1 base; junction bases not matched to a gene: 1. CDR1 MNHNY and CDR2 SVGAGI come from the germline V gene (reference sequence). The CDR3 spans 15 residues.

The V and J genes are TRBV6-5 and TRBJ1-2, with a tentative D call TRBD1 (5 bases). The CDR3 totals 15 residues. V lost 7 bases to trimming and J lost 8 bases, with 23 bases between them. Germline CDR1 and CDR2: MNHEY and SVGAGI. The CDR3 reads CASTRSGQAPQGYTF. DNA of the CDR3: TGTGCCAGCACAAGGTCAGGGCAAGCTCCCCAAGGCTACACCTTC.

This rearrangement joins TRBV15 to TRBJ2-2, with D possibly matching TRBD2 (6 bases). This CDR3 comprises 14 residues. Trimming left V 5 bases short and J 8 bases short, with 15 bases between. Germline V gene lookup returns CDR1 LNHNV and CDR2 YYDKDF (reference sequence). The CDR3 region is CATSWGLLSGELFF. The CDR3 DNA sequence: TGTGCCACCAGCTGGGGACTTCTCTCGGGGGAGCTGTTTTTT. Combining the CDR3 with reference TRBV15 and TRBJ2-2 gives the whole variable domain DAMVIQNPRYQVTQFGKPVTLSCSQTLNHNVMYWYQQKSSQAPKLLFHYYDKDFNNEADTPDNFQSRRPNTSFCFLDIRSPGLGDTAMYLCATSWGLLSGELFFGEGSRLTVL.

This clone was seen only once. The rearrangement links TRBV11-2 to TRBJ2-7; a possible D gene is TRBD2 (5 bases). The CDR3 runs 19 residues. V dropped 5 bases and J dropped 2 bases, with 28 bases sitting between them. CDR1 and CDR2 from the germline V gene are SGHAT and FQNNGV. Here the CDR3 DNA reads TGTGCCAGCAGCCCTATCCTTCGAGGGCCTAATAGCTTAACCTACGAGCAGTACTTC. It encodes CASSPILRGPNSLTYEQYF.

This clone occurred once. The chain joins TRBV5-1 to TRBJ2-7; TRBD2 is a possible D gene (6 bases). With 4 bases removed from V and 3 bases from J, the gap between germline ends came to 14 bases. Germline CDR1 reads SGHRS; CDR2 reads YFSETQ. CDR3 length: 14 amino acids. The CDR3 nucleotides are TGCGCCAGCAGCGGAGGGGACGGTTACTACGAGCAGTACTTC. Its translation is CASSGGDGYYEQYF.

The rearrangement uses TRBV15 and TRBJ2-1, with D possibly matching TRBD2 (6 bases). Trimming took off 6 bases at V and 3 bases at J, with 15 bases between the two ends. The germline CDR1 and CDR2 sequences are LNHNV and YYDKDF (reference sequence). CDR3 size: 15 residues. The chain's CDR3 is CATSRRDFHYNEQFF. CDR3 bases: TGTGCCACCAGTCGCCGGGACTTTCACTACAATGAGCAGTTCTTC.